The clone carrying this T cell receptor beta chain was seen a handful of times. Its antigen remains unknown. The CDR3 totals 15 residues. V gave up 0 bases and J gave up 3 bases, with 8 bases separating them. Germline CDR1 and CDR2: KGHSH and LQKENI. The sample comes from a study of CD8+CD57+ T cells in acquired aplastic anemia. The study's findings and limits: Levels of CD8+ Simpson's diversity were not significantly distinct in patients versus controls.

CDR3 and TCR beta VDJ profiling relied on genomic DNA as the template. In TCRdb, the reads were re-called with MiXCR into one record per CDR3 protein. The table has around 190,000 distinct CDR3 sequences, 45% to 60% seen once. Sequencing was done on patients that had shown CD8+CD57+ cell expansion by flow cytometry. This chain uses TRBV18 with TRBJ1-4; D gene unclear. The TCR comes from a human donor with aplastic anemia. Sequencing was carried out using sorted CD4+, CD8+, or CD8+CD57+ T cells (not recorded which) from PBMCs. CDR3 in DNA: TGTGCCAGCTCACCACCTGGGCCTCCTAATGAAAAACTGTTTTTT. Protein product: CASSPPGPPNEKLFF.